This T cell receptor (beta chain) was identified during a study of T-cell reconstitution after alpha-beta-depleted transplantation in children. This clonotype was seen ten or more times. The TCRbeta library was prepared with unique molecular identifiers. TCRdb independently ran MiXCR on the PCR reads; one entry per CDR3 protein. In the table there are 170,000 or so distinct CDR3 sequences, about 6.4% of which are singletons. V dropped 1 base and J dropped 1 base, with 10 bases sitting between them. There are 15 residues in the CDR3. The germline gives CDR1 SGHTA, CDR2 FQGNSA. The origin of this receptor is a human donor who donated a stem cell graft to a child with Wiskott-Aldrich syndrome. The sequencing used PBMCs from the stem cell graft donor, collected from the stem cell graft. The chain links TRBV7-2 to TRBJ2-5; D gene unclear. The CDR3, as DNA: TGTGCCAGCAGCTTAGTCGGCCAGCTCCAAGAGACCCAGTACTTC. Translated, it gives CASSLVGQLQETQYF.